The 32 T cell receptor beta chains reported below all come from one sample, sequenced in a study of cytomegalovirus exposure and HLA in healthy donors. The study ran its PCR with 60 Vbeta and 13 Jbeta primers. Assay: immunoSEQ multiplex PCR; the TCRdb copy retains only in-frame clones and omits some. The sample lists 150,000 to 200,000 clones, around 81% occurring once. Sequencing was performed on PBMCs. These receptors were collected from a woman aged 25 to 39 in good health and CMV-seropositive.

Details on this clone: One junction end disagrees with the germline gene, perhaps due to a read error. The chain employs TRBV7-9 and TRBJ1-1; D perhaps matches TRBD1 (5 bases). Germline-derived CDR1 and CDR2 are SEHNR and FQNEAQ (reference sequence). CDR3 length equals 12 residues. CDR3 amino acids: CASSLVGGQSLF. In DNA, the CDR3 is TGTGCCAGCAGCTTAGTGGGTGGACAATCCCTATTT.

The chain recombines TRBV11-2 with TRBJ1-2, with TRBD1 matching over 7 bases. The germline V gene encodes CDR1 SGHAT and CDR2 FQNNGV. The length of the CDR3 is 13 residues. Trimming at V came to 5 bases and at J to 5 bases, leaving 5 bases not matched to a gene. The CDR3 DNA reads TGTGCCAGCAGCACTCCAGGGGGGTATGGCTACACCTTC. This sequence encodes CASSTPGGYGYTF. Full variable domain (outside the CDR3, taken from reference TRBV11-2 and TRBJ1-2): EAGVAQSPRYKIIEKRQSVAFWCNPISGHATLYWYQQILGQGPKLLIQFQNNGVVDDSQLPKDRFSAERLKGVDSTLKIQPAKLEDSAVYLCASSTPGGYGYTFGSGTRLTVV.

The chain employs TRBV27 and TRBJ2-7, with TRBD1 identical over 7 bases. V lost 7 bases, J lost 4 bases, and 10 bases stayed unmatched. Per the germline V gene, CDR1 is MNHEY and CDR2 is SMNVEV (reference sequence). The CDR3 is 14 amino acids. This CDR3 is CASNPTGTAYEQYF. Here the CDR3 DNA reads TGTGCCAGCAATCCGACAGGGACGGCGTACGAGCAGTACTTC.

The gene calls are TRBV4-1 and TRBJ1-5, with 8 bases identical to TRBD1. V lost 3 bases to trimming and J lost 6 bases; unmatched junction nucleotides: 7. The CDR3 length is 15 residues. Germline lookup yields CDR1 MGHRA and CDR2 YSYEKL. CDR3 sequence (DNA): TGCGCCAGCAGCCATCAAGCGACAGGGGCTCAGCCCCAGCATTTT. The encoded protein is CASSHQATGAQPQHF.

The chain is built from TRBV6-5 and TRBJ2-7, with D possibly TRBD1 on 5 matching bases. CDR1 and CDR2 (germline): MNHEY, SVGAGI. V dropped 5 bases and J dropped 2 bases, with 10 bases sitting between them. CDR3 length equals 13 residues. The CDR3 here is CASSPTGTYEQYF. The CDR3 nucleotides read TGTGCCAGCAGTCCTACAGGCACCTACGAGCAGTACTTC.

CDR3 loop: CASSQGRRGAGSPLHF. CDR3 coding DNA: TGTGCCAGCAGCCAAGGGAGACGGGGGGCAGGTTCACCCCTCCACTTT. This sequence joins TRBV7-2 and TRBJ1-6; D is possibly TRBD1 (6 bases). Trimming cost V 5 bases and J 9 bases, with 20 bases left between them. Germline V gene lookup returns CDR1 SGHTA and CDR2 FQGNSA. This CDR3 is built from 16 residues.

In DNA form, the CDR3 reads TGTGCCAGCAGCTTAGCGCGCAGGACAGCTTATGGCTACACCTTC. It is translated as CASSLARRTAYGYTF. This rearrangement joins TRBV7-2 to TRBJ1-2, with D perhaps matching TRBD1 (6 bases). The CDR3 spans 15 residues. Germline lookup yields CDR1 SGHTA and CDR2 FQGNSA. Trimming pared 0 bases from V and 5 bases from J, leaving 13 bases between.

This clone has only one observation. The chain carries TRBV15 and TRBJ2-1, with 8 bases matching TRBD2. Per germline, CDR1 LNHNV and CDR2 YYDKDF (reference sequence). This CDR3 comprises 17 residues. Trimming took 0 bases from V and 6 from J; bases not matched to a gene: 10. CDR3 sequence reads: CATSRDYPASGSNEQFF. The CDR3 DNA sequence: TGTGCCACCAGCAGAGATTACCCAGCCAGCGGGAGCAATGAGCAGTTCTTC.

V gene TRBV27 combines with J gene TRBJ2-1; 9 bases match TRBD2. The germline CDR1 and CDR2 sequences are MNHEY and SMNVEV (reference sequence). V lost 5 bases, J lost 5 bases, and 10 bases stayed unmatched. The CDR3 is 16 amino acids. The CDR3 reads CASSLLSTSGHNEQFF. In DNA form, the CDR3 reads TGTGCCAGCAGTCTTCTCTCGACTAGCGGTCACAATGAGCAGTTCTTC.

This CDR3 reads CASSLGGTDNEQFF. The CDR3 bases are TGTGCCAGCAGCTTAGGGGGCACGGACAATGAGCAGTTCTTC. The chain uses TRBV11-3 and TRBJ2-1; D possibly corresponds to TRBD1 (5 bases). The length of the CDR3 is 14 residues. CDR1 and CDR2 (germline): SGHNT, YENEEA. V was cut by 1 base and J by 5 bases, with 9 bases left in between. Variable domain in full (rest from reference TRBV11-3 and TRBJ2-1): EAGVVQSPRYKIIEKKQPVAFWCNPISGHNTLYWYLQNLGQGPELLIRYENEEAVDDSQLPKDRFSAERLKGVDSTLKIQPAELGDSAVYLCASSLGGTDNEQFFGPGTRLTVL.

V is TRBV19 and J is TRBJ1-2; TRBD1 might be the D (5 bases). V gave up 3 bases and J gave up 7 bases, with 12 bases separating them. This CDR3 is built from 13 residues. Germline values: CDR1 LNHDA, CDR2 SQIVND (reference sequence). The DNA of the CDR3 is TGTGCCAGTAGTATCGGCAGGGAGGTTGGCTACACCTTC. It specifies CASSIGREVGYTF.

The chain has TRBV28 and TRBJ1-1; D perhaps matches TRBD1 (6 bases). The CDR3 contains 13 residues. Germline values: CDR1 MDHEN, CDR2 SYDVKM. V lost 7 bases, J lost 2 bases, and 11 bases lay in between. CDR3 residues: CASTSGVNTEAFF. Here the CDR3 DNA reads TGTGCCAGCACCTCAGGGGTTAACACTGAAGCTTTCTTT.

This clone came up once. This CDR3 is also generated by other DNA sequences in the sample. V and J are TRBV5-6 and TRBJ2-2; D is perhaps TRBD2 (5 bases). CDR1 is SGHDT, CDR2 YYEEEE, per germline. V was trimmed by 0 bases and J by 2 bases, leaving 8 bases between them. The CDR3 length is 15 residues. The CDR3 DNA follows: TGTGCCAGCAGCTTGGGGACTTTAAACACCGGGGAGCTGTTTTTT. The encoded protein is CASSLGTLNTGELFF. Full variable domain (missing parts from reference TRBV5-6 and TRBJ2-2): DAGVTQSPTHLIKTRGQQVTLRCSPKSGHDTVSWYQQALGQGPQFIFQYYEEEERQRGNFPDRFSGHQFPNYSSELNVNALLLGDSALYLCASSLGTLNTGELFFGEGSRLTVL.

The chain links TRBV6-5 to TRBJ1-1; unclear D gene. Trimming removed 2 bases at V and 3 bases at J, with 13 bases between. This CDR3 comprises 15 residues. Looked up from germline, CDR1 is MNHEY and CDR2 is SVGAGI. The CDR3 sequence: CASSYGDTGDTEAFF. The CDR3 DNA reads TGTGCCAGCAGTTACGGAGACACCGGGGACACTGAAGCTTTCTTT.

The chain couples TRBV5-4 to TRBJ1-2; 7 bases map to TRBD1. This CDR3 spans 14 amino acids. The germline CDR1 and CDR2 sequences are SGHNT and YYREEE (reference sequence). J lost 2 bases, V lost 6 bases, and 7 bases had no gene match. The CDR3 sequence: CASTPRQGNYGYTF. In DNA form, the CDR3 reads TGTGCCAGCACCCCGAGACAGGGAAACTATGGCTACACCTTC.

This chain connects TRBV28 to TRBJ2-7; 8 nucleotides agree with TRBD1. CDR3 length equals 15 residues. Trimming at V came to 5 bases and at J to 2 bases, leaving 8 bases not matched to a gene. Germline loops: CDR1 MDHEN, CDR2 SYDVKM. CDR3 protein: CASSPSGQDTYEQYF. As DNA, the CDR3 is TGTGCCAGCAGTCCGTCGGGACAGGACACCTACGAGCAGTACTTC.

The rearrangement links TRBV15 to TRBJ2-7, with D tentatively TRBD2 (6 bases). Trimming left V 0 bases short and J 4 bases short, with 13 bases between. The CDR3 sequence is 15 residues long. Germline CDR1 LNHNV, CDR2 YYDKDF (reference sequence). For the CDR3, the DNA is TGTGCCACCAGCAGAGATGACGGGGGAGTTTACGAGCAGTACTTC. Protein: CATSRDDGGVYEQYF.

Written as DNA, the CDR3 is TGTGCCAGCAGCTTATCCGGGGGGGGGACTGAAGCTTTCTTT. Translating gives CASSLSGGGTEAFF. The chain links TRBV7-6 to TRBJ1-1; possible D gene TRBD1, 5 bases. Between the trimmed V and J ends, which lost 2 bases and 5 bases, there was a span of 12 bases. The CDR3 runs 14 residues. CDR1 is SGHVS, CDR2 FNYEAQ, per germline.

The chain uses TRBV5-1 and TRBJ1-4, with TRBD1 identical over 8 bases. The germline V gene encodes CDR1 SGHRS and CDR2 YFSETQ. Trimming took 1 base from V and 0 from J; bases not matched to a gene: 8. CDR3 length equals 18 residues. This CDR3 reads CASSLLTGGAATNEKLFF. CDR3 nucleotide sequence: TGCGCCAGCAGCTTGTTAACAGGGGGAGCCGCAACTAATGAAAAACTGTTTTTT.

The V gene is TRBV7-2, the J gene TRBJ1-1; D might be TRBD1 (6 bases). Germline V gene data show CDR1 as SGHTA and CDR2 as FQGNSA. The CDR3 is made up of 16 amino acids. Trimming cost V 10 bases and J 2 bases, with 23 bases left between them. CDR3 region: CATGGRDYRDNTEAFF. In DNA, the CDR3 is TGTGCCACGGGCGGGAGAGATTACAGGGACAACACTGAAGCTTTCTTT.

The V call is TRBV5-6, the J call TRBJ2-7, with D maybe TRBD1 (5 bases). The CDR3 has 13 residues. V lost 4 bases and J 5 bases, leaving 13 bases between the germline ends. Germline CDR1 is SGHDT and CDR2 is YYEEEE. CDR3 loop: CASSPTGRHEQYF. The CDR3 DNA follows: TGTGCCAGCAGCCCTACAGGCCGACACGAGCAGTACTTC.

The chain links TRBV29-1 to TRBJ1-2; 11 nucleotides match TRBD1. In germline, CDR1 is SQVTM, CDR2 ANQGSEA. V trimming: 6 bases; J trimming: 4 bases; junction bases outside the gene matches: 10. The CDR3 has 15 amino acids. The CDR3 coding sequence is TGCAGCGTCGGGGAAGGACAGGGGGCCGTCTATGGCTACACCTTC. This encodes CSVGEGQGAVYGYTF.

As DNA, the CDR3 is TGTGCCAGCAGCTTAGTCGGTGAGCATGGCTACACCTTC. Translating gives CASSLVGEHGYTF. V and J are TRBV7-6 and TRBJ1-2; D not resolved. V was trimmed by 1 base and J by 6 bases, leaving 9 bases between them. The germline V gene encodes CDR1 SGHVS and CDR2 FNYEAQ. There are 13 residues in the CDR3.

The rearrangement joins TRBV5-1 to TRBJ1-1; the match to TRBD1 covers 8 bases. Germline loops: CDR1 SGHRS, CDR2 YFSETQ. This CDR3 spans 14 amino acids. J lost 4 bases, V lost 5 bases, and 7 bases had no gene match. The CDR3 region has the DNA TGCGCCAGCAGGATTGGACAGGGAAGCACTGAAGCTTTCTTT. Translated, it gives CASRIGQGSTEAFF.

This chain joins TRBV7-9 and TRBJ1-1; 9 bases fit TRBD1. Germline CDR1 is SEHNR and CDR2 is FQNEAQ (reference sequence). The junction had 4 bases not matched to a gene; V was cut back by 1 base and J by 10 bases. The CDR3 has 13 amino acids. Here the CDR3 reads CASSLVMDRGAFF. CDR3 bases: TGTGCCAGCAGCTTAGTGATGGACAGGGGAGCTTTCTTT.

This clone has a single count. This rearrangement joins TRBV28 to TRBJ2-3; 7 nucleotides line up with TRBD2. CDR1 and CDR2 from the germline V gene are MDHEN and SYDVKM. This CDR3 is 14 amino acids long. Trimming took 8 bases from V and 7 from J; bases not matched to a gene: 12. In DNA, the CDR3 is TGTGCCAGCGGGCTAGCGGCCCCGGGGAATACGCAGTATTTT. It yields the protein CASGLAAPGNTQYF.

The rearrangement uses TRBV6-6 and TRBJ1-4, with a weak D call TRBD1 (6 bases). The germline V gene has CDR1 MNHNY and CDR2 SVGAGI (reference sequence). The CDR3 has 14 amino acids. The ends were cut back, 5 bases at V and 8 bases at J, with 15 bases in the middle. CDR3 in amino acids: CASSINRVREKLFF. Here the CDR3 DNA reads TGTGCCAGCAGTATTAACAGGGTGAGAGAAAAACTGTTTTTT.

The rearrangement uses TRBV15 and TRBJ2-7, with 7 nucleotides matching TRBD1. The V segment lost 0 bases and the J segment 6 bases; nucleotides outside the gene matches: 14. CDR1 is LNHNV, CDR2 YYDKDF, per germline (reference sequence). The CDR3 is 17 residues long. The CDR3 loop reads CATSREVGRVTGREQYF. CDR3 bases: TGTGCCACCAGCAGAGAGGTTGGTCGGGTGACAGGGCGCGAGCAGTACTTC. Full variable domain (rest looked up from reference TRBV15 and TRBJ2-7): DAMVIQNPRYQVTQFGKPVTLSCSQTLNHNVMYWYQQKSSQAPKLLFHYYDKDFNNEADTPDNFQSRRPNTSFCFLDIRSPGLGDTAMYLCATSREVGRVTGREQYFGPGTRLTVT.

This CDR3 is CASSYRFTGELFF. The CDR3, as DNA: TGTGCCAGCAGTTACCGGTTCACCGGGGAGCTGTTTTTT. The rearrangement links TRBV6-5 to TRBJ2-2; D unclear. There are 13 residues in the CDR3. Between the trimmed V and J ends, which lost 2 bases and 4 bases, there was a span of 5 bases. Germline CDR1 and CDR2: MNHEY and SVGAGI.

The chain carries TRBV4-1 and TRBJ2-2; weak D call: TRBD2 (6 bases). The V gene's germline CDR1 is MGHRA and CDR2 YSYEKL. The CDR3 is made up of 15 amino acids. Trimming shortened V by 3 bases and J by 2 bases, and 10 bases separated the two germline ends. The CDR3 nucleotides read TGCGCCAGCAGCCAGCCGGGACTCAACACCGGGGAGCTGTTTTTT. It specifies CASSQPGLNTGELFF.

This clone was observed a few times. This chain connects TRBV4-1 to TRBJ1-1, with a weak D call TRBD1 (5 bases). The CDR3 length is 13 residues. V was cut by 3 bases and J by 7 bases, with 12 bases left in between. Germline CDR1 and CDR2: MGHRA and YSYEKL. The chain's CDR3 is CASSHLFQGEAFF. CDR3 nucleotides: TGCGCCAGCAGCCATCTCTTTCAGGGTGAAGCTTTCTTT.

This rearrangement joins TRBV11-3 to TRBJ2-1; D not resolved. The CDR3 has 13 amino acids. With 2 bases removed from V and 6 bases from J, the gap between germline ends came to 8 bases. The germline gives CDR1 SGHNT, CDR2 YENEEA. CDR3 region: CASSLTRGNEQFF. CDR3 DNA sequence: TGTGCCAGCAGCTTAACCAGAGGCAATGAGCAGTTCTTC. The full variable domain, its missing parts supplied by reference TRBV11-3 and TRBJ2-1, is EAGVVQSPRYKIIEKKQPVAFWCNPISGHNTLYWYLQNLGQGPELLIRYENEEAVDDSQLPKDRFSAERLKGVDSTLKIQPAELGDSAVYLCASSLTRGNEQFFGPGTRLTVL.